The 20 T cell receptor beta chains reported below all come from one sample, sequenced in a study of blood T cell repertoires in COVID-19. TCRdb's copy holds only in-frame clones and misses some; the assay was immunoSEQ multiplex PCR. This table holds 200,000 to 250,000 clones, around 86% found once. The source material was peripheral blood. These receptors came from a woman aged 25 to 39 who had recovered from COVID-19.

The chain joins TRBV4-2 to TRBJ2-7, with D perhaps TRBD1 (7 bases). V lost 3 bases to trimming and J lost 2 bases, with 11 bases between them. Germline-derived CDR1 and CDR2 are LGHNA and YNFKEQ. CDR3 length: 14 amino acids. DNA of the CDR3: TGTGCCAGCAGCCACGGAGGGACAGCCTACGAGCAGTACTTC. It codes for CASSHGGTAYEQYF.

This clone was seen only a few times. The rearrangement joins TRBV19 to TRBJ1-1; tentatively, D is TRBD1 (5 bases). CDR1 is LNHDA, CDR2 SQIVND, per germline (reference sequence). The length of the CDR3 is 13 residues. Trimming pared 6 bases from V and 0 bases from J, leaving 8 bases between. CDR3 nucleotides: TGTGCCAGTAGCCAGACAGTGAACACTGAAGCTTTCTTT. This translates into CASSQTVNTEAFF.

The chain carries TRBV27 and TRBJ2-3; 9 nucleotides line up with TRBD2. There are 17 residues in the CDR3. Germline V gene data show CDR1 as MNHEY and CDR2 as SMNVEV (reference sequence). With 3 bases clipped from V and 3 bases from J, the junction kept 10 bases outside the gene matches. CDR3 in DNA: TGTGCCAGCAGTTTCGTTTCGGCTAGCGGGGTGACAGATACGCAGTATTTT. It translates to CASSFVSASGVTDTQYF.

The gene calls are TRBV27 and TRBJ1-2; D perhaps matches TRBD1 (6 bases). The CDR3 sequence is 14 residues long. The ends were cut back, 5 bases at V and 8 bases at J, with 18 bases in the middle. Looked up from germline, CDR1 is MNHEY and CDR2 is SMNVEV (reference sequence). CDR3 nucleotides: TGTGCCAGCAGTAGCAACAGGGTCGAGAAAGGCTACACCTTC. Its protein is CASSSNRVEKGYTF.

The chain links TRBV28 to TRBJ2-6; D is ambiguous. V was pared by 8 bases and J by 2 bases, with 7 bases between. CDR1 and CDR2 (germline): MDHEN, SYDVKM. The CDR3 has 13 amino acids. The CDR3 is CASLWPGANVLTF. CDR3 bases: TGTGCCAGCTTATGGCCTGGGGCCAACGTCCTGACTTTC.

This rearrangement joins TRBV7-9 to TRBJ2-7; maybe TRBD1 (5 bases). CDR1 and CDR2 (germline): SEHNR, FQNEAQ (reference sequence). The V and J ends lost 5 bases and 3 bases respectively, with 20 bases between them. The CDR3 loop spans 16 amino acids. CDR3 region: CASSHKLDNYRYEQYF. CDR3 DNA sequence: TGTGCCAGCAGCCACAAACTGGACAATTACCGCTACGAGCAGTACTTC.

J is TRBJ2-2 and V is TRBV24-1; D remains unclear. V gave up 5 bases and J gave up 1 base, with 10 bases separating them. Looked up from germline, CDR1 is KGHDR and CDR2 is SFDVKD. The CDR3 consists of 15 residues. This CDR3 reads CATSVESENTGELFF. In nucleotides, the CDR3 is TGTGCCACCAGTGTGGAGTCAGAGAACACCGGGGAGCTGTTTTTT.

The chain links TRBV7-3 to TRBJ2-1, with a possible D match to TRBD1 (5 bases). The CDR3 totals 14 residues. Germline loops: CDR1 SGHTA, CDR2 FQGTGA. Trimming removed 5 bases from V and 7 bases from J, with 15 bases in between. Here the CDR3 DNA reads TGTGCCAGCAGCCTCCCTGGGGCCGGGAATGAGCAGTTCTTC. Translation: CASSLPGAGNEQFF.

V usage is TRBV19 and J usage is TRBJ2-2; D not resolved. Trimming removed 0 bases at V and 6 bases at J, with 20 bases between. From germline, CDR1 is LNHDA and CDR2 SQIVND (reference sequence). The CDR3 totals 18 residues. The CDR3 spells CASSIDHPKTVVSGELFF. The DNA for the CDR3 is TGTGCCAGTAGTATAGACCACCCCAAAACGGTGGTATCCGGGGAGCTGTTTTTT.

The chain links TRBV15 to TRBJ1-5; D is unresolved. Looked up from germline, CDR1 is LNHNV and CDR2 is YYDKDF (reference sequence). The CDR3 consists of 16 residues. The V end was cut by 4 bases, the J end by 9 bases, with 22 bases between. The CDR3 coding sequence is TGTGCCACCAGCAACTCACCCCCATCGTCCCCATGGCCCCAGCATTTT. Residues: CATSNSPPSSPWPQHF.

DNA for the CDR3: TGTGCCAGCAGTCTCGAGTTCTATTCACCCCTCCACTTT. Its protein product is CASSLEFYSPLHF. The chain links TRBV6-5 to TRBJ1-6; D gene ambiguous. The ends were cut back, 5 bases at V and 8 bases at J, with 10 bases in the middle. The CDR3 covers 13 residues. The germline V gene has CDR1 MNHEY and CDR2 SVGAGI.

This clone was seen at least ten times. This chain joins TRBV18 and TRBJ2-7; 7 nucleotides agree with TRBD1. V trimming: 5 bases; J trimming: 0 bases; junction bases outside the gene matches: 1. This CDR3 contains 13 residues. The germline V gene has CDR1 KGHSH and CDR2 LQKENI. The chain's CDR3 is CASSGTVSYEQYF. The CDR3 DNA reads TGTGCCAGCTCAGGGACAGTCTCCTACGAGCAGTACTTC. The full variable domain, completed using reference TRBV18 and TRBJ2-7, is NAGVMQNPRHLVRRRGQEARLRCSPMKGHSHVYWYRQLPEEGLKFMVYLQKENIIDESGMPKERFSAEFPKEGPSILRIQQVVRGDSAAYFCASSGTVSYEQYFGPGTRLTVT.

V usage is TRBV6-5 and J usage is TRBJ1-3; TRBD1 agrees at 8 bases. CDR1 and CDR2 from the germline V gene are MNHEY and SVGAGI. The V and J ends lost 6 bases and 4 bases, in that order; junction bases with no gene match: 5. The CDR3 extends over 14 amino acids. As DNA, the CDR3 is TGTGCCAGCAGATCCGGACAGGGAGGAAACACCATATATTTT. The encoded protein is CASRSGQGGNTIYF.

This clone appeared once. The chain links TRBV18 to TRBJ2-1; 8 nucleotides align to TRBD2. The CDR3 contains 16 residues. Germline V lookup: CDR1 KGHSH, CDR2 LQKENI. Trimming at V came to 5 bases and at J to 4 bases, leaving 10 bases not matched to a gene. CDR3 sequence: CASSSDGGGTYNEQFF. The CDR3 region has the DNA TGTGCCAGCTCATCCGACGGCGGGGGGACTTACAATGAGCAGTTCTTC.

This clone was found a few times. The rearrangement uses TRBV10-3 and TRBJ2-3; TRBD2 is a possible D gene (6 bases). This CDR3 has 15 amino acids. In germline, CDR1 is ENHRY, CDR2 SYGVKD. V shed 0 bases and J shed 0 bases, with 7 bases lying between them. The CDR3, as DNA: TGTGCCATCAGTGAGTCGACTAGAAGCACAGATACGCAGTATTTT. This sequence encodes CAISESTRSTDTQYF.

The genes are TRBV13 and TRBJ1-4, with D hard to call. There are 15 residues in the CDR3. Looked up from germline, CDR1 is PRHDT and CDR2 is FYEKMQ (reference sequence). The germline V and J ends were trimmed by 4 bases and 4 bases, with 13 bases remaining between them. The CDR3 region is CASSWANTDNEKLFF. The CDR3 nucleotides read TGTGCCAGCAGCTGGGCTAACACTGATAATGAAAAACTGTTTTTT.

The CDR3: CASSTGYTGELFF. Written as DNA, the CDR3 is TGTGCCAGCAGCACAGGGTACACCGGGGAGCTGTTTTTT. The chain employs TRBV7-2 and TRBJ2-2; a possible D gene is TRBD1 (6 bases). V dropped 5 bases and J dropped 3 bases, with 7 bases sitting between them. Looked up from germline, CDR1 is SGHTA and CDR2 is FQGNSA. The CDR3 is 13 amino acids.

The chain has TRBV19 and TRBJ2-3; 10 bases fit TRBD2. Germline-derived CDR1 and CDR2 are LNHDA and SQIVND (reference sequence). The CDR3 extends over 16 amino acids. Trimming cost V 7 bases and J 3 bases; bases outside gene matches: 10. The CDR3: CASNIAGGIATDTQYF. The CDR3 DNA sequence: TGTGCCAGTAACATAGCGGGGGGAATCGCGACAGATACGCAGTATTTT.

The chain has TRBV7-9 and TRBJ1-2; 7 bases are a match to TRBD1. This CDR3 is 14 amino acids long. Trimming cost V 3 bases and J 4 bases; bases outside gene matches: 5. Per germline, CDR1 SEHNR and CDR2 FQNEAQ (reference sequence). CDR3 amino acids: CASSFRPGGYGYTF. The CDR3 DNA reads TGTGCCAGCAGCTTCAGACCAGGGGGCTATGGCTACACCTTC. Full variable domain (rest looked up from reference TRBV7-9 and TRBJ1-2): DTGVSQNPRHKITKRGQNVTFRCDPISEHNRLYWYRQTLGQGPEFLTYFQNEAQLEKSRLLSDRFSAERPKGSFSTLEIQRTEQGDSAMYLCASSFRPGGYGYTFGSGTRLTVV.

The chain recombines TRBV3-1 (or the pseudogene TRBV3-2) with TRBJ2-3; maybe TRBD2 (6 bases). CDR1 and CDR2 (germline): LGHDT, YNNKEL (reference sequence). The CDR3 loop spans 16 amino acids. The V gene lost 0 bases and the J gene lost 0 bases, with 10 bases spanning the gap. The CDR3 region is CASSQDYRGSTDTQYF. Written as DNA, the CDR3 is TGTGCCAGCAGCCAAGATTATCGGGGGAGCACAGATACGCAGTATTTT.